Below, 16 T cell receptor beta chains from the same sample are listed, as sequenced in a study of cytomegalovirus exposure and HLA in healthy donors. PCR primers comprised 60 Vbeta and 13 Jbeta primers. Produced via immunoSEQ multiplex PCR; TCRdb's table is partial and in-frame only. The sample contains roughly 130,000 clones, 55% to 80% of which appear only once. The specimen sequenced was PBMCs. The receptors derive from a woman aged 40 to 50 in good health and CMV-seronegative.

The chain combines TRBV9 with TRBJ2-3, with unresolved D. This CDR3 is built from 13 residues. Germline loops: CDR1 SGDLS, CDR2 YYNGEE. V lost 4 bases and J lost 4, with 10 bases in between. The CDR3 spells CASSPQVADTQYF. The CDR3 DNA reads TGTGCCAGCAGCCCACAAGTGGCAGATACGCAGTATTTT.

V is TRBV6-4 and J is TRBJ2-2; TRBD1 is a possible D gene (6 bases). This CDR3 comprises 14 residues. Germline CDR1 is MRHNA and CDR2 is SNTAGT. With 4 bases removed from V and 5 bases from J, the gap between germline ends came to 11 bases. CDR3: CASSAFTGTGELFF. CDR3 DNA sequence: TGTGCCAGCAGTGCCTTTACAGGGACCGGGGAGCTGTTTTTT.

As to this clone: An end of the junction does not agree with germline; a read error may underlie this. The chain recombines TRBV7-9 with TRBJ1-5, with D possibly matching TRBD1 (6 bases). The CDR3 contains 16 residues. Germline CDR1 reads SEHNR; CDR2 reads FQNEAQ (reference sequence). The CDR3 DNA reads TGTTCCAGCAGCTTAGGAGGGGGTCAGAGCAATCAGCCCCAGCATTTT. This gives the protein CSSSLGGGQSNQPQHF.

This clone has a handful of counts. The CDR3 loop is CASRSPGGIHEAFF. CDR3 in DNA: TGTGCCAGCAGATCTCCCGGAGGTATCCACGAAGCTTTCTTT. This chain joins TRBV28 and TRBJ1-1; D gene unclear. Germline V gene data show CDR1 as MDHEN and CDR2 as SYDVKM. The length of the CDR3 is 14 residues. Between the trimmed V and J ends, which lost 6 bases and 8 bases, there was a span of 19 bases.

The J gene is TRBJ1-3, the V gene TRBV9, with TRBD1 identical over 7 bases. CDR1 is SGDLS, CDR2 YYNGEE, per germline. This CDR3 has 17 residues. V gave up 4 bases and J gave up 3 bases; unmatched junction bases: 13. Written as DNA, the CDR3 is TGTGCCAGCAGCACATCCGACAGGGAGTTCTTTGGAAACACCATATATTTT. Translation gives CASSTSDREFFGNTIYF.

The rearrangement uses TRBV6-6 and TRBJ1-6; D unclear. V lost 4 bases and J lost 13, with 14 bases in between. The CDR3 contains 13 residues. From germline, CDR1 is MNHNY and CDR2 SVGAGI (reference sequence). For the CDR3, the DNA is TGTGCCAGCAGTTCCCGAGTTAAGAGTCCCCTCCACTTT. Translating gives CASSSRVKSPLHF.

The gene calls are TRBV11-2 and TRBJ1-1; TRBD1 might be the D (6 bases). Germline V gene lookup returns CDR1 SGHAT and CDR2 FQNNGV. Trimming took 1 base from V and 4 from J, leaving 10 bases between them. The CDR3 is 14 amino acids. The CDR3 is CASSLGQGSTEAFF. The DNA for the CDR3 is TGTGCCAGCAGCTTAGGGCAGGGGAGCACTGAAGCTTTCTTT. Variable domain in full (rest from reference TRBV11-2 and TRBJ1-1): EAGVAQSPRYKIIEKRQSVAFWCNPISGHATLYWYQQILGQGPKLLIQFQNNGVVDDSQLPKDRFSAERLKGVDSTLKIQPAKLEDSAVYLCASSLGQGSTEAFFGQGTRLTVV.

The V call is TRBV7-2, the J call TRBJ2-1, with a possible D match to TRBD1 (6 bases). Trimming cost V 1 base and J 4 bases, with 14 bases left between them. Germline CDR1 SGHTA, CDR2 FQGNSA. There are 16 residues in the CDR3. The CDR3 loop reads CASSLVGGTNYNEQFF. The CDR3 DNA sequence: TGTGCCAGCAGCTTAGTTGGGGGCACGAATTACAATGAGCAGTTCTTC. The full variable domain, with the rest looked up from reference TRBV7-2 and TRBJ2-1, is GAGVSQSPSNKVTEKGKDVELRCDPISGHTALYWYRQSLGQGLEFLIYFQGNSAPDKSGLPSDRFSAERTGGSVSTLTIQRTQQEDSAVYLCASSLVGGTNYNEQFFGPGTRLTVL.

The chain carries TRBV28 and TRBJ2-5; TRBD2 matches at 13 bases. The CDR3 totals 18 residues. The germline CDR1 and CDR2 sequences are MDHEN and SYDVKM. V gave up 5 bases and J gave up 2 bases; unmatched junction bases: 11. CDR3 protein: CASSDRTSGGSLQETQYF. CDR3 nucleotide sequence: TGTGCCAGCAGTGATAGGACTAGCGGGGGATCCTTACAAGAGACCCAGTACTTC.

The chain uses TRBV6-1 and TRBJ2-3, with no clear D. The CDR3 extends over 14 amino acids. Germline CDR1 MNHNS, CDR2 SASEGT. V was trimmed by 4 bases and J by 2 bases, leaving 10 bases between them. The CDR3 DNA is TGTGCCAGCAGTGTTTACGCGAACACAGATACGCAGTATTTT. The encoded protein is CASSVYANTDTQYF.

This clone was recorded a few times. The rearrangement joins TRBV15 to TRBJ2-7; a weak D match, TRBD1 (5 bases). The CDR3 runs 15 residues. V lost 0 bases, J lost 5 bases, and 14 bases lay in between. CDR1 LNHNV and CDR2 YYDKDF come from the germline V gene (reference sequence). The CDR3 DNA reads as TGTGCCACCAGCAGAGATCAGGGCAGCATCAACGAGCAGTACTTC. Translating gives CATSRDQGSINEQYF.

The chain joins TRBV6-1 to TRBJ2-3; a weak D match, TRBD1 (5 bases). V was pared by 3 bases and J by 0 bases, with 13 bases between. This CDR3 has 16 residues. Germline loops: CDR1 MNHNS, CDR2 SASEGT. DNA of the CDR3: TGTGCCAGCAGTGAGAGGACATCCATCAGCACAGATACGCAGTATTTT. Protein: CASSERTSISTDTQYF.

The chain uses TRBV4-3 and TRBJ1-5; 8 bases map to TRBD1. Germline lookup yields CDR1 LGHNA and CDR2 YSLEER. Unmatched junction bases numbered 5, after V lost 0 bases and J lost 4 bases. The CDR3 is made up of 16 amino acids. For the CDR3, the DNA is TGCGCCAGCAGCCAAGATCGCAGGGGGCCAAATCAGCCCCAGCATTTT. It yields the protein CASSQDRRGPNQPQHF.

V gene TRBV5-1 combines with J gene TRBJ2-7, with 7 nucleotides matching TRBD1. CDR3 length: 13 residues. Germline lookup yields CDR1 SGHRS and CDR2 YFSETQ. V shed 0 bases, J shed 5 bases, and the junction held 2 bases outside the gene matches. In DNA, the CDR3 is TGCGCCAGCAGCTTGGGGCAGGGGGACGAGCAGTACTTC. Amino acid sequence: CASSLGQGDEQYF.

The chain combines TRBV9 with TRBJ1-2; a weak D match, TRBD1 (5 bases). Between the trimmed V and J ends, which lost 0 bases and 8 bases, there was a span of 11 bases. Germline CDR1 and CDR2: SGDLS and YYNGEE. This CDR3 is 13 amino acids long. The DNA for the CDR3 is TGTGCCAGCAGCGTAGGTGGAGGGGAAGGCTACACCTTC. As protein: CASSVGGGEGYTF.

The genes are TRBV7-2 and TRBJ1-2, with a tentative D call TRBD1 (5 bases). This CDR3 is built from 15 residues. Per the germline V gene, CDR1 is SGHTA and CDR2 is FQGNSA. V dropped 1 base and J dropped 7 bases, with 16 bases sitting between them. CDR3 sequence (DNA): TGTGCCAGCAGCTTAGGGGGACTGGGCGATCTTGGCTACACCTTC. It specifies CASSLGGLGDLGYTF.